What follows describes a single T cell receptor (beta chain). The clone's antigen remains unknown. No qualities accompany the bases; no much larger clone lies one base away. This sample stems from a study of blood T cells in healthy people across ages (dated by TCRdb to between 2015 and 2017). As for the study more broadly: In model experiments, template switching captured roughly one uniquely barcoded TCR beta cDNA molecule for every two T cells. Age-related changes in TCR beta repertoire diversity were measured in the study by deep sequencing normalized with unique cDNA molecular identifiers. The donors were split into four age groups: young (average about 15 years), middle-aged (39), aged (roughly 65) and long-lived (approximately 89). To avoid experimental bias, donors of different ages were randomly spread across the sequencing lanes. The study analyzed two additional independent replicas of 1 million unique cDNA reads from the same blood draw for two donors, one aged 18 to 30 and one aged 80 or older.

Study-wide findings and limitations: Since profiling was done on bulk unsorted PBMCs, naive and antigen-experienced compartments could not be conclusively compared. Observed TCR beta diversity per million T cells fell roughly linearly with age, and a significant reduction was already apparent by age about 43. The percentage of naive T cells measured by flow cytometry correlated strongly with observed TCR beta diversity. Because the CMV infection status of the donors was unknown, age-related changes in expanded clonotypes may potentially have been confounded. Estimates of total diversity from one million sequenced T cells were regarded as lower bounds and underestimates. The long-lived group showed more naive CD4+ T cells, fewer expanded clones and increased TCR diversity than the aged group, suggesting age selection.

The donors were 40 or so Caucasian individuals from Russia, aged roughly 6 to 100 years, who were systemically healthy. Around 10 milliliters of peripheral blood were drawn from each donor into EDTA-treated Vacutainer tubes. Ficoll-Paque density-gradient centrifugation was used to isolate PBMCs, with at least 6 million per sample. Trizol reagent was used to extract total RNA from PBMCs, with at least 5 micrograms per sample. Naive CD45RAhigh/CD27high T cell percentages were measured by flow cytometry on a PBMC aliquot from every donor. Library construction relied on 5' RACE. The instrument was an Illumina HiSeq 2500. A second PCR of 7 to 11 cycles was performed with a sample-barcoded 5' primer and a J-beta primer mix. A template-switch 5' adaptor carrying 12 random nucleotides introduced a unique molecular identifier onto each TCR beta cDNA molecule. Each sample yielded at least 3 million CDR3-containing paired-end reads. First-strand cDNA was synthesized from all RNA with the Mint cDNA synthesis kit, primed by a TRBC-specific oligonucleotide. After uracil-DNA glycosylase treatment, a first 18-cycle PCR used universal primers M1SS and BC2_uni_R on all cDNA. Processing in the source paper ran as follows. For normalization, 1 million high-quality reads were randomly selected from each sample, with every read carrying a distinct molecular identifier. Reads sharing molecular identifiers were discarded rather than binned into consensus sequences. MiTCR, with a Q25 quality threshold and the strictest error-elimination algorithm, was used for CDR3 identification, clonotype clustering and error correction. A nonparametric unseen species model with Euler transformation was used to estimate a lower bound on total TCR beta diversity. Through fastp at Q25 and MiXCR, TCRdb rebuilt clones from the public reads, retaining in-frame beta chains. Identical CDR3 proteins give one entry, which carries the most common genes and DNA. TCRdb's processing, not the authors', yielded these V and J calls. In all, the sample holds hundreds of thousands of distinct CDR3 sequences, and roughly 60% of those were seen once. The top ten hold approximately 23% of the sample.

Cut back by 1 base and 6 bases, the V and J ends lie 17 bases apart. The CDR3 covers 15 residues, taking in both the cysteine and the phenylalanine. Only the CDR3 DNA stays, 45 bases, in frame from base 1. Sequences DFQATT (CDR1) and SNEGSKA (CDR2) are obtained from the germline V gene (reference sequence). Sequencing used blood. Recombination connected TRBV20-1 to TRBJ2-3; the D gene identity is not certain. The TCR was taken from a man aged 25-45 years in good health. The CDR3 protein: CSARAPGQSWDTQYF. The sequenced DNA: TGCAGTGCTAGAGCCCCGGGCCAGTCCTGGGATACGCAGTATTTT.